There are many counts of the clone carrying this T cell receptor beta chain. Its matching antigen is unknown. This record belongs to a study of T cells in Graves' hyperthyroidism and ophthalmopathy. Stable Graves' hyperthyroidism meant no ophthalmopathy progression within 18 months. Fresh peripheral blood, 9.5 to 10 ml of it, supplied the PBMCs. Study observations and caveats: From stable hyperthyroidism, ophthalmopathy was separated by a 13 V-J model.

Amplified TCR beta CDR3 regions derived from RNA transcripts. The TCR CDR3 first-round RT-PCR relied on the HTBI primer set. TCRdb analysed the multiplex PCR reads with MiXCR anew, one entry per CDR3 protein. The top ten clones hold roughly 6.6% of a sample with about 560,000 distinct CDR3 sequences, more than 15% of them seen once. This CDR3 is built from 17 residues. Germline loops: CDR1 SGDLS, CDR2 YYNGEE. Trimming took 3 bases from V and 0 from J; bases not matched to a gene: 9. This TCR derives from a woman between 25 and 40 years old with Graves' hyperthyroidism. The sequenced sample consisted of blood. The genes are TRBV9 and TRBJ2-7; 10 bases line up with TRBD2. CDR3 region: CASSAGLADPSSYEQYF. CDR3 sequence (DNA): TGTGCCAGCAGCGCCGGACTAGCGGACCCGAGCTCCTACGAGCAGTACTTC.